The clone carrying this T cell receptor (beta chain) was detected ten times or more. Its antigen is as yet unknown. The CDR3 has 15 residues. CDR1 and CDR2 (germline): SGHTA, FQGNSA. Trimming shortened V by 0 bases and J by 2 bases, and 10 bases separated the two germline ends. This record belongs to a study of T cell repertoires in cytomegalovirus infection. General study points: Identification of carriers of CMV plus the relevant HLA was performed using cumulative public TCR beta family frequency.

TCRdb independently ran MiXCR on the reads; one entry per CDR3 protein. Among approximately 910,000 distinct CDR3 sequences listed, under 40% were seen once. The sample in question was cultured CD8+ T cells from PBMCs, obtained from culture after CMV antigen stimulation. The chain links TRBV7-2 to TRBJ2-5; D call uncertain. This sequence originates from a human donor in good health (CMV status not recorded). Some clones in this sample may be carry-over from other donors' samples. DNA of the CDR3: TGTGCCAGCAGCTTAGCGCTGGCAGATCAAGAGACCCAGTACTTC. Protein sequence: CASSLALADQETQYF.